This TCR beta chain appears in the sequencing data of a study of CD8+CD57+ T cells in acquired aplastic anemia. On the study more broadly: Each DNA sample taken from sorted CD4+ and CD8+ cells came to 3.2 ug on average.

A note on this clonotype: Its specificity is unknown.

Study results and caveats: Patients and controls turned out to have 25 to 35 CD8+ CDR3 sequences in common.

Germline trimming cut 3 bases from V and 4 bases from J; bases unmatched to any gene: 6. There are 15 residues in the CDR3. Germline V gene sequence: CDR1 SGHRS, CDR2 YFSETQ. Profiles of TCR beta VDJ and CDR3 were generated from a genomic DNA template. TCRdb called the reads again in MiXCR, with one record for every CDR3 protein. The sample carries around 180,000 distinct CDR3 sequences, 64% recorded once. This sequence joins TRBV5-1 and TRBJ2-5; 10 nucleotides align to TRBD1. Sequenced input: sorted CD4+, CD8+, or CD8+CD57+ T cells (not recorded which) from PBMCs. The clonotype was recovered from a human donor with severe aplastic anemia or a healthy control (not recorded which). The CDR3 loop reads CASSSGTGVRETQYF. DNA of the CDR3: TGCGCCAGCAGCTCCGGGACAGGGGTCCGAGAGACCCAGTACTTC.